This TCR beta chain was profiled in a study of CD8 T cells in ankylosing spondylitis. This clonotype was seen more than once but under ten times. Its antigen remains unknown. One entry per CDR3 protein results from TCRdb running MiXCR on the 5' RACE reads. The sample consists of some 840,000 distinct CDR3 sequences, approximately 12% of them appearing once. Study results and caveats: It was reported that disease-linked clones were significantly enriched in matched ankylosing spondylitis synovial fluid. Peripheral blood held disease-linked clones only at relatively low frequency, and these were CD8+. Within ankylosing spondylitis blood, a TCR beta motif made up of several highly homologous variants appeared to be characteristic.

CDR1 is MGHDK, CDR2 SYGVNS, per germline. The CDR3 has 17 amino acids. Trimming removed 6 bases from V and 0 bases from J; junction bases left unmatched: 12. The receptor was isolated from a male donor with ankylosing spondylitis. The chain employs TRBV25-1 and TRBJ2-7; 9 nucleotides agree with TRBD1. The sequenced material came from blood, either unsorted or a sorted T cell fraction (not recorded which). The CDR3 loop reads CASSRDRADSFSYEQYF. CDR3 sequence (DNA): TGTGCCAGCAGCCGGGACAGGGCCGATTCATTCTCCTACGAGCAGTACTTC.